The 27 T cell receptor beta chains in this list originate from one sample, sequenced in a study of T-cell memory formation after mild COVID-19. TCRdb analysed the 5' RACE reads with MiXCR anew, one entry per CDR3 protein. The sample lists some 310,000 distinct CDR3 sequences, 20% to 25% occurring once. Sequencing was done on a sample of PBMCs or a T cell subset sorted from them (not recorded which). The source of these receptors is a man in his late teens or twenties who had mild COVID-19 (a few samples of this study predate the infection). Cell type and time point are not known.

The genes are TRBV18 and TRBJ2-1, with 12 bases aligning to TRBD2. Germline CDR1 and CDR2: KGHSH and LQKENI. V was pared by 6 bases and J by 8 bases, with 8 bases of the junction left unmatched. The CDR3 runs to 15 residues. CDR3 in DNA: TGTGCCAGCTCCCCTGGACTAGCGGGGTCCCATGAGCAGTTCTTC. It translates to CASSPGLAGSHEQFF.

This clonotype was seen many times. This chain links TRBV24-1 with TRBJ2-3; tentative D call: TRBD1 (5 bases). Germline values: CDR1 KGHDR, CDR2 SFDVKD. Trimming shortened V by 4 bases and J by 4 bases, and 14 bases separated the two germline ends. The CDR3 length is 15 residues. CDR3 amino acids: CATSDVWQGADTQYF. The CDR3 DNA reads TGTGCCACCAGTGACGTATGGCAGGGCGCAGATACGCAGTATTTT.

The chain joins TRBV6-4 to TRBJ1-2; D is perhaps TRBD1 (6 bases). Germline V gene data show CDR1 as MRHNA and CDR2 as SNTAGT. CDR3 length: 12 amino acids. With 10 bases removed from V and 3 bases from J, the gap between germline ends came to 12 bases. This CDR3 is CATSTGDYGYTF. CDR3 coding DNA: TGTGCCACCTCGACAGGAGACTATGGCTACACCTTC.

CDR3 sequence: CAISGFHSGTVDSPLHF. The DNA for the CDR3 is TGTGCCATCAGTGGGTTCCATTCCGGGACGGTAGATTCACCCCTCCACTTT. V usage is TRBV10-3 and J usage is TRBJ1-6; D may be TRBD1 (5 bases). CDR3 length: 17 residues. The V and J ends lost 4 bases and 8 bases respectively, with 21 bases between them. Germline values: CDR1 ENHRY, CDR2 SYGVKD.

The chain employs TRBV10-3 and TRBJ1-5; no definite D call. Deletions cut 3 bases from V and 0 bases from J, with 3 bases between. In germline, CDR1 is ENHRY, CDR2 SYGVKD. This CDR3 has 13 residues. CDR3 in amino acids: CAISDYSNQPQHF. The CDR3 DNA is TGTGCCATCAGTGATTATAGCAATCAGCCCCAGCATTTT.

This clonotype has only a few counts. The chain uses TRBV7-2 and TRBJ2-7; D not resolved. This CDR3 comprises 13 residues. V was trimmed by 5 bases and J by 5 bases, leaving 13 bases between them. Germline lookup yields CDR1 SGHTA and CDR2 FQGNSA. The CDR3 spells CASSPPDRHEQYF. The CDR3 nucleotides read TGTGCCAGCAGCCCCCCGGACCGTCACGAGCAGTACTTC.

This clonotype was seen only a few times. The CDR3, as DNA: TGTGCCAGCAGCCTTTGGAGGAACACTGAAGCTTTCTTT. Translation gives CASSLWRNTEAFF. The gene calls are TRBV11-2 and TRBJ1-1; no reliable D call. The CDR3 spans 13 residues. CDR1 and CDR2 from the germline V gene are SGHAT and FQNNGV. V lost 5 bases, J lost 1 base, and 8 bases lay in between.

This clonotype was seen at least ten times. The chain carries TRBV20-1 and TRBJ2-7, with 7 bases matching TRBD2. Trimming took 6 bases from V and 5 from J; bases not matched to a gene: 10. Germline CDR1 is DFQATT and CDR2 is SNEGSKA (reference sequence). CDR3 size: 13 residues. Here the CDR3 reads CSATGEGIDEQYV. The CDR3 nucleotides read TGCAGTGCAACCGGGGAGGGGATTGACGAGCAGTACGTC.

This clonotype has more than one count but fewer than ten. In DNA form, the CDR3 reads TGTGCCAGCAGTCTACAAACAGGGGTTCACTATGGCTACACCTTC. Its translation is CASSLQTGVHYGYTF. The rearrangement links TRBV12-3 or TRBV12-4 to TRBJ1-2; the match to TRBD1 covers 7 bases. This CDR3 is built from 15 residues. V trimming: 5 bases; J trimming: 3 bases; junction bases outside the gene matches: 9.

This clonotype was observed a few times. This chain joins TRBV27 and TRBJ1-4, with D unclear. This CDR3 is 15 amino acids long. Trimming pared 3 bases from V and 4 bases from J, leaving 12 bases between. The V gene's germline CDR1 is MNHEY and CDR2 SMNVEV (reference sequence). CDR3 loop: CASSFRPIINEKLFF. The CDR3, as DNA: TGTGCCAGCAGTTTTAGGCCAATAATTAATGAAAAACTGTTTTTT.

This clonotype was seen at least ten times. The chain carries TRBV7-6 and TRBJ2-7; possible D gene TRBD2, 5 bases. The V and J ends lost 5 bases and 7 bases respectively, with 12 bases between them. The CDR3 contains 12 residues. CDR1 is SGHVS and CDR2 is FNYEAQ in the germline V gene. CDR3 in DNA: TGTGCCAGCAGCACCGACACGGGGGAGCAGTACGTC. The encoded protein is CASSTDTGEQYV.

This clonotype was seen only a few times. The chain carries TRBV19 and TRBJ1-5; tentative D call: TRBD1 (5 bases). V was cut by 0 bases and J by 7 bases, with 13 bases left in between. The CDR3 contains 15 residues. Per the germline V gene, CDR1 is LNHDA and CDR2 is SQIVND (reference sequence). DNA of the CDR3: TGTGCCAGTAGTATAGACAGGGAGTACTGGCAGCCCCAGCATTTT. Its translation: CASSIDREYWQPQHF.

This clonotype was observed a few times. The chain couples TRBV20-1 to TRBJ2-7; 11 bases are a match to TRBD1. This CDR3 contains 15 residues. After removal of 1 base from V and 4 bases from J, the junction contained 6 bases not matched to a gene. Germline lookup yields CDR1 DFQATT and CDR2 SNEGSKA (reference sequence). The CDR3 is CSARGTGGFFYEQYF. CDR3 sequence (DNA): TGCAGTGCTAGAGGGACAGGGGGCTTCTTTTACGAGCAGTACTTC.

In this sample, this clonotype turned up a few times. V gene TRBV4-1 combines with J gene TRBJ1-1; D gene unclear. CDR3 size: 13 residues. V lost 2 bases, J lost 3 bases, and 7 bases lay in between. Germline V CDR1 and CDR2: MGHRA, YSYEKL. The CDR3 DNA is TGCGCCAGCAGCCAAAGGGTGTACACTGAAGCTTTCTTT. Its translation: CASSQRVYTEAFF.

Only a few counts were recorded for this clonotype. This chain connects TRBV12-3 or TRBV12-4 to TRBJ2-1; D gene uncertain. V was pared by 1 base and J by 4 bases, with 8 bases between. CDR3 length equals 14 residues. The CDR3 DNA reads TGTGCCAGCAGTTTAGAGGTGGAATACAATGAGCAGTTCTTC. This gives the protein CASSLEVEYNEQFF.

This clonotype was seen a few times. The rearrangement uses TRBV6-5 and TRBJ2-5, with D perhaps matching TRBD2 (5 bases). Germline V gives CDR1 MNHEY, CDR2 SVGAGI. V gave up 4 bases and J gave up 4 bases, with 16 bases separating them. The CDR3 has 15 residues. CDR3 in DNA: TGTGCCAGCAGTTTCCAAGCCGCGGGCGGAGAGACCCAGTACTTC. Translated, it gives CASSFQAAGGETQYF.

J is TRBJ2-1 and V is TRBV6-9, with TRBD1 matching 8 bases. This CDR3 is 15 amino acids long. Germline V gives CDR1 MNHGY, CDR2 SVAAGI. The junction had 13 bases not matched to a gene; V was cut back by 6 bases and J by 9 bases. CDR3 sequence reads: CASRLYWAGGLEQFF. The CDR3, as DNA: TGTGCCAGCAGGCTTTATTGGGCAGGGGGCCTTGAGCAGTTCTTC.

The chain employs TRBV7-2 and TRBJ1-2, with 8 bases that match TRBD1. The CDR3 is 17 residues long. Trimming at V came to 5 bases and at J to 7 bases, leaving 18 bases not matched to a gene. Germline CDR1 is SGHTA and CDR2 is FQGNSA. CDR3 residues: CASSADRVTVLSSGYTF. CDR3 DNA: TGTGCCAGCAGCGCGGACAGGGTGACGGTCCTGAGCAGTGGCTACACCTTC.

This clonotype was seen only a few times. This chain connects TRBV7-3 to TRBJ2-3; 8 bases line up with TRBD1. CDR1 is SGHTA, CDR2 FQGTGA, per germline. V shed 5 bases and J 4 bases; nucleotides not matched to a gene: 2. The CDR3 sequence is 13 residues long. The chain's CDR3 is CASSAGGADTQYF. The CDR3 DNA follows: TGTGCCAGCAGCGCAGGGGGCGCAGATACGCAGTATTTT.

V usage is TRBV12-3 or TRBV12-4 and J usage is TRBJ1-5; D may be TRBD1 (6 bases). The CDR3 length is 14 residues. V was clipped by 7 bases and J by 2 bases, with 12 bases between them. CDR3 residues: CASNRAGGNQPQHF. Written as DNA, the CDR3 is TGTGCCAGCAATCGGGCAGGGGGCAATCAGCCCCAGCATTTT.

A few counts support this clonotype. This chain links TRBV4-1 with TRBJ1-1; D is unclear. With 3 bases removed from V and 0 bases from J, the gap between germline ends came to 11 bases. Germline values: CDR1 MGHRA, CDR2 YSYEKL. The CDR3 consists of 15 residues. DNA for the CDR3: TGCGCCAGCAGCCACTCAGGATCCATGAACACTGAAGCTTTCTTT. It specifies CASSHSGSMNTEAFF.

The chain couples TRBV7-9 to TRBJ2-1; 7 bases map to TRBD1. Trimming removed 5 bases from V and 7 bases from J; junction bases left unmatched: 5. Germline-derived CDR1 and CDR2 are SEHNR and FQNEAQ (reference sequence). This CDR3 region has 13 residues. The CDR3 DNA is TGTGCCAGCAGCGCACAGGGGTGGAATGAGCAGTTCTTC. This codes for CASSAQGWNEQFF.

This clonotype was counted only a few times. V gene TRBV2 combines with J gene TRBJ2-3; 9 bases agree with TRBD2. CDR1 and CDR2 from the germline V gene are SNHLY and FYNNEI. Unmatched junction bases numbered 6, after V lost 7 bases and J lost 1 base. This CDR3 region has 15 residues. CDR3 DNA: TGTGCCAGCAAAGGGGGCGGGGGGGGCACAGATACGCAGTATTTT. As protein: CASKGGGGGTDTQYF.

The V call is TRBV7-9, the J call TRBJ2-7; D may be TRBD2 (6 bases). The V end was cut by 0 bases, the J end by 2 bases, with 11 bases between. In germline, CDR1 is SEHNR, CDR2 FQNEAQ (reference sequence). This CDR3 has 15 amino acids. The CDR3 DNA is TGTGCCAGCAGCTTAGCGTCTTGGGGGGCCTACGAGCAGTACGTC. Its protein product is CASSLASWGAYEQYV.

The sample holds a few counts of this clonotype. This chain links TRBV29-1 with TRBJ1-2; weak D call: TRBD1 (5 bases). The CDR3 sequence is 15 residues long. Germline-derived CDR1 and CDR2 are SQVTM and ANQGSEA. V was cut by 4 bases and J by 2 bases, with 17 bases left in between. The CDR3 spells CSVALAGGENYGYTF. CDR3 sequence (DNA): TGCAGCGTTGCACTCGCCGGGGGGGAAAACTATGGCTACACCTTC. The variable domain in full, completed from reference TRBV29-1 and TRBJ1-2, reads SAVISQKPSRDICQRGTSLTIQCQVDSQVTMMFWYRQQPGQSLTLIATANQGSEATYESGFVIDKFPISRPNLTFSTLTVSNMSPEDSSIYLCSVALAGGENYGYTFGSGTRLTVV.

The chain joins TRBV6-4 to TRBJ2-7; the D call may be TRBD1 or TRBD2 (5 bases each). With 0 bases removed from V and 5 bases from J, the gap between germline ends came to 8 bases. Looked up from germline, CDR1 is MRHNA and CDR2 is SNTAGT. This CDR3 comprises 13 residues. The CDR3 nucleotides read TGTGCCAGCAGTGACTCGTTGGGGGACGAGCAGTACTTC. Its protein is CASSDSLGDEQYF.

The chain joins TRBV4-2 to TRBJ1-5; 7 bases are a match to TRBD1. This CDR3 comprises 16 residues. J lost 2 bases, V lost 4 bases, and 8 bases had no gene match. Germline-derived CDR1 and CDR2 are LGHNA and YNFKEQ. The DNA of the CDR3 is TGTGCCAGCAGCCCCACACGACAGGGAGGCAATCAGCCCCAGCATTTT. Encoded protein: CASSPTRQGGNQPQHF.